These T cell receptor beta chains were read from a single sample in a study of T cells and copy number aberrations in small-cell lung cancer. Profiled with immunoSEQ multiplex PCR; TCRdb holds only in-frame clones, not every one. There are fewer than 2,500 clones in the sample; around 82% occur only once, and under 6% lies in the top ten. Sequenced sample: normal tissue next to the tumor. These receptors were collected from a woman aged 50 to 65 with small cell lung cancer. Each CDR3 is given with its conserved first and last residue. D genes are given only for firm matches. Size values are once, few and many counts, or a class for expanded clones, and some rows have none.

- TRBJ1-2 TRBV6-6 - TGTGCCAGCAGCCAGGCTCAGGAGGGGGGCTACACCTTC CASSQAQEGGYTF
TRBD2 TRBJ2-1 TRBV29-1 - TGCAGCGTTGAAGCCGCGGGAGGAGGAGAGCAGTTCTTC CSVEAAGGGEQFF
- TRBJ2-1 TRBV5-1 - TGCGCCAGCAGCTTTTCACCTGAAAGCGCCAATGAGCAGTTCTTC CASSFSPESANEQFF
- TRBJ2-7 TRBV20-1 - TGCAGTGCTAGTGAGGACGAGCAGTACTTC CSASEDEQYF
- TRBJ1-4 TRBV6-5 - TGTGCCAGCAGTTCAAAGGGAGGCGAAAAACTGTTTTTT CASSSKGGEKLFF
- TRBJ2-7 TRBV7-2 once TGTGCCAGCAGCTTAGACCACTACGAGCAGTACTTC CASSLDHYEQYF
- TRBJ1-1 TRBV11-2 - TGTGCCAGCAGCTCCCAGCGGCTCTACACTGAAGCTTTCTTT CASSSQRLYTEAFF
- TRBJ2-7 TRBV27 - TGTGCCAGCAGTTTGGGGTTGGACACGGACTACGAGCAGTACTTC CASSLGLDTDYEQYF
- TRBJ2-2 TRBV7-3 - TGTGCCAGCAGCTCTCCCGTCGAGGGAGACACCGGGGAGCTGTTTTTT CASSSPVEGDTGELFF
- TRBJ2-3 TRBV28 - TGTGCCAGCAGTTTATCTAGCCGTCAAGATACGCAGTATTTT CASSLSSRQDTQYF
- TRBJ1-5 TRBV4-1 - TGCGCCAGCAGCCAAGAGGGGAAGCAGGGCCAGCATTTT CASSQEGKQGQHF
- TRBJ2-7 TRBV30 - TGTGCCTGGAGAACGGACCTGGGGAACGAGCAGTACTTC CAWRTDLGNEQYF
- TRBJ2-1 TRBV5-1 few TGCGCCAGCAGCCTCGACATGGTAACTCTCAATGAGCAGTTCTTC CASSLDMVTLNEQFF
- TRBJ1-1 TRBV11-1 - TGTGCCAGCAGCTTAGCGCTGGCCTTGAACACTGAAGCTTTCTTT CASSLALALNTEAFF
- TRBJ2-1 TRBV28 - TGTGCCAGCAGTTTGTGGAGCGGGCAGGCTAAAGGGAATGAGCAGTTCTTC CASSLWSGQAKGNEQFF
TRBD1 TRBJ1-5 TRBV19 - TGTGCCAGTAGTCCCCGGGACAGCGTTTCCGCTAGCAATCAGCCCCAGCATTTT CASSPRDSVSASNQPQHF
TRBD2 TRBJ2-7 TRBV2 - TGTGCCAGCAGTGAAGGCGGGAGTGTCGACGAGCAGTACTTC CASSEGGSVDEQYF
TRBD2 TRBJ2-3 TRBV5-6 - TGTGCCAGCAGTCCCGGCGGGAGCCCCTCAGATACGCAGTATTTT CASSPGGSPSDTQYF
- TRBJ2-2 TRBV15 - TGTGCCACCAGCAGAGATAGGGGCATTGTAACCGGGGAGCTGTTTTTT CATSRDRGIVTGELFF
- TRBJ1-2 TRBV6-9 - TGTGCCAGCAGTTTGGAGACAGAAGGCGGCTACACCTTC CASSLETEGGYTF
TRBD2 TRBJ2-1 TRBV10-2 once TGCGCCAGCTCATCCGGCCCGCCGGGACTAGCGGGAGTAGTTAGTGAGCAGTTCTTC CASSSGPPGLAGVVSEQFF